This T cell receptor beta chain originates from a study of shared clonotypes between healthy human individuals. With 7 bases removed from V and 1 base from J, the gap between germline ends came to 8 bases. This CDR3 has 12 amino acids. The germline V gene has CDR1 MNHGY and CDR2 SVAAGI. This clone was counted once. The data were produced by immunoSEQ multiplex PCR, yet TCRdb's version contains in-frame clones alone and is incomplete. The profile covers just over 95,000 clones, with roughly two thirds appearing a single time and around 41% taken by the ten largest. Sequencing was done on a sample of memory CD8+ T cells sorted from blood. Subset in this sample: CD45RO+ cells pooled with CCR7-negative TemRA cells. The chain couples TRBV6-9 to TRBJ2-7; D possibly corresponds to TRBD1 (5 bases). The source is a man aged 30 to 45 in good health. The CDR3 DNA reads as TGTGCCAGCAAGGGGCCTTCCTACGAGCAGTACTTC. Amino acids: CASKGPSYEQYF.